A few counts support the clone carrying this TCR beta chain. The data derive from a study of blood T cell repertoires in COVID-19. As for the study in general: Specimens from acute and convalescent COVID-19 originated in the United States, Italy and Spain. T cells, B-cell-depleted T cells, or PBMCs supplied cDNA or gDNA.

Authors' methods: Reference gene primers were amplified, and this amplification served to estimate nucleated cell counts. Clones were sequenced by immunoSEQ multiplex PCR, and TCRdb holds only the in-frame ones, with some missing. D and trimming come from the DNA, and the V and J calls and clone size come from that table. Of more than 15,000 clones listed, about 80% were seen once; the top ten hold roughly 23%. This sequence originates from a man aged 60 to 75 with active or convalescent COVID-19. The sequencing input was peripheral blood.

The CDR3 DNA sequence: TGTGCCAGCAGCTTATCAGGGGGCATATATGGCTACACCTTC. Translating gives CASSLSGGIYGYTF. The V and J genes are TRBV7-9 and TRBJ1-2; 8 nucleotides line up with TRBD1. Trimming took 2 bases from V and 5 from J; bases not matched to a gene: 4. This CDR3 region has 14 residues. CDR1 and CDR2 (germline): SEHNR, FQNEAQ (reference sequence).